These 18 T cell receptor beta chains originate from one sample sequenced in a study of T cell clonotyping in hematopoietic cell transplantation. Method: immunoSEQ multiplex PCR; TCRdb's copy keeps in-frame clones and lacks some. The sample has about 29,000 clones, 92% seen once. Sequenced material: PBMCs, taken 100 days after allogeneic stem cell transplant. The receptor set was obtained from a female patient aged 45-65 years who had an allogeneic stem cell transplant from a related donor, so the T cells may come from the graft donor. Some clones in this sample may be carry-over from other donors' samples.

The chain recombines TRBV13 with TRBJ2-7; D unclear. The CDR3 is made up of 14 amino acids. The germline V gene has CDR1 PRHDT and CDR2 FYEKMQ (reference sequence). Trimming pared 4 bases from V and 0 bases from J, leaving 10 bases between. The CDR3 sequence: CASSSKQTSYEQYF. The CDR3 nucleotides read TGTGCCAGCAGCTCAAAACAGACCTCCTACGAGCAGTACTTC.

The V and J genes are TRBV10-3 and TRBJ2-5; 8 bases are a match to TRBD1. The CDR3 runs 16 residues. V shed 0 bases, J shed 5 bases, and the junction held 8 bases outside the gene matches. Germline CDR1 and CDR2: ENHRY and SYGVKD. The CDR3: CAISESRDRGRETQYF. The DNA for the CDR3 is TGTGCCATCAGTGAGTCTCGAGACAGGGGAAGGGAGACCCAGTACTTC.

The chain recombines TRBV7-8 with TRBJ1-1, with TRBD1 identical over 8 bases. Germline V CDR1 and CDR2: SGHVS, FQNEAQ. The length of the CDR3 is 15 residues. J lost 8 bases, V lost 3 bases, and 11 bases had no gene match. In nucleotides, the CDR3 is TGTGCCAGCAGCTTTAGGACAGGGAAGTTTAAAGAAGCTTTCTTT. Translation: CASSFRTGKFKEAFF.

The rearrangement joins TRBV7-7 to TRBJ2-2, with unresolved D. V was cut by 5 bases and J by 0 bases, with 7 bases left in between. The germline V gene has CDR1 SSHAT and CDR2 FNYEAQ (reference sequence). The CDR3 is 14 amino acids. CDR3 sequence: CASSPLANTGELFF. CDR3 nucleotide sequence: TGTGCCAGCAGCCCCCTGGCGAACACCGGGGAGCTGTTTTTT.

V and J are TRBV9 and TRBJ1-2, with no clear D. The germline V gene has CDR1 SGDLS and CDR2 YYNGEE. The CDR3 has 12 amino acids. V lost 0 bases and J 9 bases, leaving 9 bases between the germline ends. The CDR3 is CASSVGEGRYTF. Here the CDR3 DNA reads TGTGCCAGCAGCGTAGGCGAGGGCCGCTACACCTTC.

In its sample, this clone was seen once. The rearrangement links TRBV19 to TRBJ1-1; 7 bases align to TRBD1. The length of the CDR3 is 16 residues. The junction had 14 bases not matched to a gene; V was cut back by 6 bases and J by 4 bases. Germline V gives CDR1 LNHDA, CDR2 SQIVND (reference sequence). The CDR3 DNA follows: TGTGCCAGTAGAAGGGACAGCTTAACCCCGGCCACTGAAGCTTTCTTT. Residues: CASRRDSLTPATEAFF.

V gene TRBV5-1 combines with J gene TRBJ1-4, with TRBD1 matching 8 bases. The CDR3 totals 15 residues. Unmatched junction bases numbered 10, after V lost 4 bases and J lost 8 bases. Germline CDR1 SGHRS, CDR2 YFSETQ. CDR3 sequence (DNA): TGCGCCAGCAGCCTCCAGGGGGCTGTGGAGGAAAAACTGTTTTTT. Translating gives CASSLQGAVEEKLFF.

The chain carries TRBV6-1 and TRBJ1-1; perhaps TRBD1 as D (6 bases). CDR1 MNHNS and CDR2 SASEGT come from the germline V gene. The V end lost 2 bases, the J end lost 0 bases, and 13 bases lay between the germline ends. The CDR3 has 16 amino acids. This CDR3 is CASSESPGALNTEAFF. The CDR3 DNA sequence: TGTGCCAGCAGTGAAAGTCCGGGGGCGCTGAACACTGAAGCTTTCTTT.

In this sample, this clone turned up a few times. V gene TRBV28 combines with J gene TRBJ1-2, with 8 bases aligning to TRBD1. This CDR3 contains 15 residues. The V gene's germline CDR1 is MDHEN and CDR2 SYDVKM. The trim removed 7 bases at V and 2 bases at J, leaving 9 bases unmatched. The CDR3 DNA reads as TGTGCCAGCACTCAAGGATGGACAGGGAACTATGGCTACACCTTC. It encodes CASTQGWTGNYGYTF.

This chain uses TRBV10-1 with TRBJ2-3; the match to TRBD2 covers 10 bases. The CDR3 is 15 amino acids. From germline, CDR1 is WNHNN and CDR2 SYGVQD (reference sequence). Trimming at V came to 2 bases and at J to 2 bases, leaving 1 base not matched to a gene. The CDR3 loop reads CASSEGTSVTDTQYF. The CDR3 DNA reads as TGCGCCAGCAGTGAGGGGACTAGCGTCACAGATACGCAGTATTTT.

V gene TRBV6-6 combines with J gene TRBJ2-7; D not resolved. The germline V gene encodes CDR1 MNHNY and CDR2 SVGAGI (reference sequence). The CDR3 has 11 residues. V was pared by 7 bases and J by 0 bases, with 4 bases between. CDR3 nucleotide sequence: TGTGCCAGCATGAGCTCCTACGAGCAGTACTTC. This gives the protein CASMSSYEQYF.

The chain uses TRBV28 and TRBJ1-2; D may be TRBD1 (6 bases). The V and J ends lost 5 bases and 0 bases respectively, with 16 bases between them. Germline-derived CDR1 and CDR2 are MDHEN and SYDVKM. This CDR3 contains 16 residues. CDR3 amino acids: CASSPPRTDSNYGYTF. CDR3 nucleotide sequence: TGTGCCAGCAGTCCCCCCCGGACAGATTCTAACTATGGCTACACCTTC.

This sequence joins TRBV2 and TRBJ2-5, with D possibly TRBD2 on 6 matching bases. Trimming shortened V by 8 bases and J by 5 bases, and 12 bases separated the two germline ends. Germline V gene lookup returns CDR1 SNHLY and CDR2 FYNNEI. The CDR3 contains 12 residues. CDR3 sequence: CASGGGTETQYF. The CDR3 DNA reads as TGTGCCAGCGGCGGAGGGACGGAGACCCAGTACTTC. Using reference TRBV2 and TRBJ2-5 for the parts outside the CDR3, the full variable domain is EPEVTQTPSHQVTQMGQEVILRCVPISNHLYFYWYRQILGQKVEFLVSFYNNEISEKSEIFDDQFSVERPDGSNFTLKIRSTKLEDSAMYFCASGGGTETQYFGPGTRLLVL.

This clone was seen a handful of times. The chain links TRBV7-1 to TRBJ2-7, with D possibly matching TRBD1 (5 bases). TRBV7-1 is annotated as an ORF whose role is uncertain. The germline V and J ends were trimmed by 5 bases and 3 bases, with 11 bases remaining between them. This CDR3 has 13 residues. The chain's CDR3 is CASSEDIGYEQYF. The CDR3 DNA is TGTGCCAGCAGCGAGGACATCGGCTACGAGCAGTACTTC.

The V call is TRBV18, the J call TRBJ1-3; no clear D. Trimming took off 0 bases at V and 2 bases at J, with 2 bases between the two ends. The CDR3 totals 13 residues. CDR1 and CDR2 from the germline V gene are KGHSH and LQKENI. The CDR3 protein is CASSPPAGNTIYF. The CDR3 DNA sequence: TGTGCCAGCTCACCACCGGCTGGAAACACCATATATTTT.

Here the CDR3 DNA reads TGTGCCAGCAGCCGTGGGACAACTACCTACGAGCAGTACTTC. Translating it yields CASSRGTTTYEQYF. The J gene is TRBJ2-7, the V gene TRBV4-2; possible D gene TRBD1, 6 bases. Germline V gene sequence: CDR1 LGHNA, CDR2 YNFKEQ. With 4 bases removed from V and 2 bases from J, the gap between germline ends came to 12 bases. The CDR3 consists of 14 residues.

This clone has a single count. The CDR3 sequence: CASSIGQVHVGYTF. The CDR3 nucleotides read TGTGCCAGTAGTATAGGACAGGTGCACGTTGGCTACACCTTC. The chain couples TRBV19 to TRBJ1-2; possibly TRBD1 for D (6 bases). The CDR3 is 14 residues long. Between the trimmed V and J ends, which lost 1 base and 7 bases, there was a span of 13 bases. Germline V CDR1 and CDR2: LNHDA, SQIVND (reference sequence).

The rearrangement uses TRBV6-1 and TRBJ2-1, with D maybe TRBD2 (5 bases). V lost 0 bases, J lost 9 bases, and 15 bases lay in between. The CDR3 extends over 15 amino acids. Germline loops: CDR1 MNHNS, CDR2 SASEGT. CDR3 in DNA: TGTGCCAGCAGTGAAGCGTATGATACGGGGAGTGAGCAGTTCTTC. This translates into CASSEAYDTGSEQFF.